The clone carrying this TCR beta chain was detected only once. V was trimmed by 5 bases and J by 3 bases, leaving 20 bases between them. This CDR3 region has 16 residues. CDR1 is SGHVS and CDR2 is FNYEAQ in the germline V gene. The source of the sample is a study of blood T cell repertoires in COVID-19. The wider study: Italy, Spain and the United States were the sources of the convalescent and acute COVID-19 samples. From T cells, B-cell-depleted T cells, or PBMCs came the material, which was cDNA or gDNA.

Original analysis: Estimation of nucleated cell counts relied on the amplification of reference gene primers. Sequencing used immunoSEQ multiplex PCR; TCRdb keeps in-frame clones, though not all of them. The V and J calls and clone size are taken from that table; D and trimming were inferred from the DNA. The sample records over 300,000 clones, roughly 90% being singletons. This clonotype was obtained from a man aged 35 to 55 with acute or convalescent COVID-19. This sequence joins TRBV7-6 and TRBJ2-7; TRBD2 is a possible D gene (7 bases). Input material: peripheral blood. The DNA of the CDR3 is TGTGCCAGCAGCCCCGGGGGGCGGGAGCGGGGCTACGAGCAGTACTTC. Its protein is CASSPGGRERGYEQYF.